Presented here are 16 T cell receptor beta chains from one specimen sequenced in a study of blood T cell repertoires in COVID-19. The table came from immunoSEQ multiplex PCR; TCRdb's copy has only in-frame clones and leaves some out. Here the sample spans some 250,000 clones, around nine tenths being singletons. Source material: peripheral blood. The receptors here all came from a woman in her sixties with COVID-19, enrolled during active disease.

The chain has TRBV4-1 and TRBJ1-1, with 8 bases lining up with TRBD1. V shed 4 bases and J 3 bases; nucleotides not matched to a gene: 4. From germline, CDR1 is MGHRA and CDR2 YSYEKL. The length of the CDR3 is 14 residues. The CDR3 bases are TGCGCCAGCAGCCGAGGGACAGGCCACACTGAAGCTTTCTTT. Residues: CASSRGTGHTEAFF.

V is TRBV19 and J is TRBJ1-2; a possible D gene is TRBD1 (5 bases). From germline, CDR1 is LNHDA and CDR2 SQIVND (reference sequence). The CDR3 is made up of 14 amino acids. V was cut by 1 base and J by 0 bases, with 6 bases left in between. This CDR3 reads CASSIGRANYGYTF. In nucleotides, the CDR3 is TGTGCCAGTAGTATAGGCAGGGCTAACTATGGCTACACCTTC.

The chain recombines TRBV6-2 or TRBV6-3 with TRBJ2-7, with D possibly TRBD2 on 5 matching bases. V was shortened by 5 bases and J by 2 bases, with 10 bases between the two germline ends. Germline V gives CDR1 MNHEY, CDR2 SVGEGT. The CDR3 is 13 amino acids. CDR3 amino acids: CASSVLVTYEQYF. CDR3 nucleotides: TGTGCCAGCAGTGTACTAGTTACCTACGAGCAGTACTTC.

The J gene is TRBJ2-7, the V gene TRBV1; the table's D call TRBD2 went unverified against the DNA. TRBV1 is shown as a pseudogene. The CDR3 is 17 residues long. Here the CDR3 reads CTSSPISGTEGSYEQYF. The CDR3 DNA follows: TGCACCAGCAGCCCGATCTCAGGGACTGAGGGCTCCTACGAGCAGTACTTC.

This clone was recorded once. The J gene is TRBJ1-1, the V gene TRBV18; 10 bases line up with TRBD1. The J segment lost 2 bases and the V segment lost 3 bases, leaving 12 bases of the junction unmatched. Germline lookup yields CDR1 KGHSH and CDR2 LQKENI. The CDR3 runs 18 residues. CDR3 protein: CASSPTVGTGVLNTEAFF. Here the CDR3 DNA reads TGTGCCAGCTCACCGACCGTTGGGACAGGGGTCCTAAACACTGAAGCTTTCTTT.

In this sample, this clone turned up once. The rearrangement links TRBV6-5 to TRBJ2-3, with a possible D match to TRBD2 (6 bases). This CDR3 has 15 residues. V shed 3 bases and J shed 0 bases, with 10 bases lying between them. Germline values: CDR1 MNHEY, CDR2 SVGAGI. CDR3 sequence reads: CASSYRGGSTDTQYF. The CDR3 bases are TGTGCCAGCAGTTATAGGGGAGGTAGCACAGATACGCAGTATTTT.

The chain links TRBV7-2 to TRBJ2-4; 14 nucleotides agree with TRBD2. Unmatched junction bases numbered 9, after V lost 1 base and J lost 7 bases. CDR3 length equals 18 residues. The V gene's germline CDR1 is SGHTA and CDR2 FQGNSA. CDR3 in amino acids: CASSLEGTSGSISNIQYF. Written as DNA, the CDR3 is TGTGCCAGCAGCTTAGAAGGGACTAGCGGGAGCATATCGAACATTCAGTACTTC.

This clone appeared once. This chain links TRBV5-1 with TRBJ2-1; TRBD2 matches 11 bases. The CDR3 consists of 15 residues. Germline V gene data show CDR1 as SGHRS and CDR2 as YFSETQ. After removal of 2 bases from V and 6 bases from J, the junction contained 4 bases not matched to a gene. The CDR3 DNA sequence: TGCGCCAGCAGCTTACTAGCGGGGGCCGGCAATGAGCAGTTCTTC. This encodes CASSLLAGAGNEQFF.

The chain carries TRBV29-1 and TRBJ2-5, with D tentatively TRBD1 (5 bases). The V end was cut by 6 bases, the J end by 1 base, with 12 bases between. Germline V gene lookup returns CDR1 SQVTM and CDR2 ANQGSEA. The CDR3 totals 13 residues. The chain's CDR3 is CSVSQQVQETQYF. The CDR3 DNA follows: TGCAGCGTGAGTCAACAGGTCCAAGAGACCCAGTACTTC.

This chain joins TRBV7-2 and TRBJ2-7; 8 nucleotides line up with TRBD2. This CDR3 contains 14 residues. CDR1 and CDR2 (germline): SGHTA, FQGNSA. After removal of 1 base from V and 5 bases from J, the junction contained 4 bases not matched to a gene. CDR3 in DNA: TGTGCCAGCAGCTTAGGAGCGGGAGTTAACGAGCAGTACTTC. Protein sequence: CASSLGAGVNEQYF.

This clone showed up just a few times. The chain employs TRBV11-3 and TRBJ2-1, with D possibly being TRBD2 (7 bases). The V end lost 1 base, the J end lost 9 bases, and 13 bases lay between the germline ends. Germline lookup yields CDR1 SGHNT and CDR2 YENEEA. The CDR3 runs 14 residues. The CDR3 region has the DNA TGTGCCAGCAGCTTAGTCAAGGGAGGGGGTGAGCAGTTCTTC. Translated: CASSLVKGGGEQFF. Together with reference TRBV11-3 and TRBJ2-1, the CDR3 gives the full variable domain: EAGVVQSPRYKIIEKKQPVAFWCNPISGHNTLYWYLQNLGQGPELLIRYENEEAVDDSQLPKDRFSAERLKGVDSTLKIQPAELGDSAVYLCASSLVKGGGEQFFGPGTRLTVL.

The chain couples TRBV9 to TRBJ2-7, with 8 bases matching TRBD2. This CDR3 spans 16 amino acids. CDR1 and CDR2 from the germline V gene are SGDLS and YYNGEE. The trim removed 2 bases at V and 2 bases at J, leaving 9 bases unmatched. The CDR3 bases are TGTGCCAGCAGCGTCCAAGCGGGAGCCAAAGCCTACGAGCAGTACTTC. This gives the protein CASSVQAGAKAYEQYF.

V gene TRBV6-2 or TRBV6-3 combines with J gene TRBJ2-7, with TRBD2 matching over 11 bases. V was pared by 0 bases and J by 3 bases, with 1 base of the junction left unmatched. The CDR3 loop spans 15 amino acids. The germline V gene has CDR1 MNHEY and CDR2 SVGEGT. The CDR3 loop is CASSYSGLADYEQYF. CDR3 coding DNA: TGTGCCAGCAGTTACTCGGGACTAGCGGACTACGAGCAGTACTTC.

The chain couples TRBV19 to TRBJ1-2; D perhaps matches TRBD1 (6 bases). Trimming cost V 3 bases and J 3 bases, with 17 bases left between them. The V gene's germline CDR1 is LNHDA and CDR2 SQIVND (reference sequence). This CDR3 is built from 16 residues. CDR3 bases: TGTGCCAGTAGTATGTGGGACACCCCACGGGACTATGGCTACACCTTC. It yields the protein CASSMWDTPRDYGYTF.

The V gene is TRBV30, the J gene TRBJ1-2, with TRBD1 matching 9 bases. V dropped 0 bases and J dropped 7; count of bases not matched to a gene: 6. The CDR3 is made up of 14 amino acids. The germline CDR1 and CDR2 sequences are GTSNPN and SVGIG (reference sequence). Written as DNA, the CDR3 is TGTGCCTGGAGTGTACAGGGGGCGCGGGGTGGCTACACCTTC. It yields the protein CAWSVQGARGGYTF.

The chain is built from TRBV11-2 and TRBJ1-2; 7 nucleotides agree with TRBD1. This CDR3 region has 13 residues. Germline assignment: CDR1 SGHAT and CDR2 FQNNGV. The V gene end was trimmed by 5 bases and the J gene end by 6 bases; junction bases not matched to a gene: 6. The DNA for the CDR3 is TGTGCCAGCAGCCGGGGAACAGGGGATGGCTACACCTTC. Residues: CASSRGTGDGYTF.